Described below is a single TCR beta chain sequence and its context. No antigen is known for it. Prior to TCRbeta sequencing, five KLR/GPR56-defined CD4+ populations were enriched by fluorescence-activated cell sorting. To test a linear memory differentiation pathway, the researchers sequenced TCRbeta repertoires from five CD4+ T-cell subsets that were defined by expression of KLRB1, KLRG1, GPR56 and KLRF1. TCR-sequenced cells came from peripheral blood of healthy control individuals, reported as five donors in the TCRbeta analysis figure. The researchers collected heparinized peripheral blood and processed every sample within one hour of retrieval. To isolate peripheral blood mononuclear cells, blood was diluted 1:2 in PBS and put through Biocoll density gradient centrifugation at room temperature. CD4+ T cells were enriched from freshly isolated PBMCs by magnetic sorting with anti-CD4 MicroBeads before flow sorting. A BD FACSAria II was used to sort CD4+ T cells enriched from PBMCs of healthy donors according to marker expression. For surface staining, the researchers used Miltenyi Biotec antibodies: anti-KLRB1 clone 191B8, anti-KLRF1 clone 4A4.D10 and anti-KLRG1 clone REA261.

This record comes from a study of GPR56 and killer-like receptors on CD4 memory cells (dated by TCRdb to the late 2010s). With respect to the entire study: According to the study's proposal, human CD4+ memory T-cell differentiation and cytokine production potential are marked by the progressive acquisition of KLRB1, KLRG1, GPR56 and then KLRF1. The study described its healthy blood donors as age-matched to the liver disease patients, who had a median age of 68 years.

The CDR3 holds 13 amino acids from the cysteine to the phenylalanine. A DNA sequence was not provided. CDR1 and CDR2 (SNHLY, FYNNEI) derive from the germline V gene. Findings and caveats that apply to the study as a whole: The clones that dominated late populations 4 and 5 were also present in early populations 1 and 2, and the authors interpreted this finding as evidence for linear differentiation. Clonal frequency was low in the marker-negative population and increased progressively along the proposed pathway, with TCRbeta diversity decreasing accordingly. TCR repertoire overlap was especially strong between late populations 4 and 5, and population 3 also partly overlapped. Rather than covering full repertoires, the diversity and similarity analyses were limited to the 100 most expanded clones in each population.

The instrument given in TCRdb is Illumina HiSeq 2500. The recombined TCRbeta locus was amplified by a previously published PCR protocol to build sequencing libraries. The study's own analysis went as follows. Reads whose average quality score was below 30 were removed, and the reads that remained were processed with IMSEQ. Clonotypes were defined by Vbeta gene, Jbeta gene and CDR3 amino acid sequence. The Morisita-Horn index, computed on the top 100 expanded clones, was used to measure repertoire overlap between populations. Renyi diversity profiles calculated on the top 100 expanded clones were used to assess clonal diversity. Reads reprocessed by TCRdb are summarized as one entry per CDR3 protein sequence, and DNA is absent. The V and J calls come from TCRdb's annotation, not from the publication. The sample's table lists a count of 850 to 1,300 distinct CDR3 sequences. The top ten clonotypes cover roughly 29% of the sample.

The rearranged segments are TRBV2 and TRBJ1-6; TCRdb picks TRBD1, but there is no DNA to check that call. Input material: memory CD4+ T cells from blood. The TCR comes from a human donor in good health. This receptor carries the CDR3 CASTTGYNSPLHF.